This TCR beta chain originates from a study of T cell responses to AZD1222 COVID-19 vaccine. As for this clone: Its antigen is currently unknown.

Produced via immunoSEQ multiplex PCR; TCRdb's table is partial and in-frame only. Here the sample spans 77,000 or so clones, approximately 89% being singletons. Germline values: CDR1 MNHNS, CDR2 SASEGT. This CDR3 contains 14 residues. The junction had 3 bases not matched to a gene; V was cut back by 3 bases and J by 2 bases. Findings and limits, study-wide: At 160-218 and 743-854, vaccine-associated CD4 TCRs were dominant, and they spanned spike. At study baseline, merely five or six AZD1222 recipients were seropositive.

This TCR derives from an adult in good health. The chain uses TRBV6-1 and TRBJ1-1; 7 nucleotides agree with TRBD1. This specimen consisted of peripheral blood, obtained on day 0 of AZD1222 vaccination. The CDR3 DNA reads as TGTGCCAGCAGTGATAGGGGGCCTAACACTGAAGCTTTCTTT. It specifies CASSDRGPNTEAFF.